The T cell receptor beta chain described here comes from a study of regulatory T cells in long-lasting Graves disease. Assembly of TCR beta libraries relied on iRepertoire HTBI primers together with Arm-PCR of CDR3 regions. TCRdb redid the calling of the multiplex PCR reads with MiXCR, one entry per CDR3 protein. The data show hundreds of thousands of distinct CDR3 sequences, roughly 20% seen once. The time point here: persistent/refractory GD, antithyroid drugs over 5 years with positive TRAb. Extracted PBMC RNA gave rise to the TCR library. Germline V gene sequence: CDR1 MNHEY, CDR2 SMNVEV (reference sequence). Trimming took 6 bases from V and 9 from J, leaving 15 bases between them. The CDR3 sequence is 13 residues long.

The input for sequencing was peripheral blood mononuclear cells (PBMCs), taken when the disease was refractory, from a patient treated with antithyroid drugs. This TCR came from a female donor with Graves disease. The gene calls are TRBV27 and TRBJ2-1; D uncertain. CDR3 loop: CASSYNTRAEQFF. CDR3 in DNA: TGTGCCAGCAGCTACAACACCCGGGCTGAGCAGTTCTTC.